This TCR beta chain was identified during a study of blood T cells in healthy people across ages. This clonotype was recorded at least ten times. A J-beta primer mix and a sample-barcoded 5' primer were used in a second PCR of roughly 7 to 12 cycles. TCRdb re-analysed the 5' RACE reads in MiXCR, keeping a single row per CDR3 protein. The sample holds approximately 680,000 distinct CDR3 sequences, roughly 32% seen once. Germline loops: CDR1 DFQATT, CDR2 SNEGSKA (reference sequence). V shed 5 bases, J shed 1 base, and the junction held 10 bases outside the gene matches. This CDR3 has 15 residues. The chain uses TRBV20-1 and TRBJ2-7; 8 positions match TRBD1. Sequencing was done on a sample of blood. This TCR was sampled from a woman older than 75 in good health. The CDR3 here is CSAPLPGQVSYEQYF. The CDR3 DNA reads TGCAGTGCTCCCTTACCGGGACAGGTTTCCTACGAGCAGTACTTC.